These T cell receptor beta chains were read from a single sample in a study of monozygotic twins with inflammatory bowel disease. TCRdb reanalyzed the 5' RACE reads, giving one entry per CDR3 protein sequence and no DNA. The repertoire table contains roughly 150,000 distinct CDR3 sequences. The sequencing input was blood. The receptors come from a human donor with ulcerative colitis or Crohn's disease, or a healthy co-twin of an affected twin (not recorded which). Each CDR3 is given with its conserved first and last residue.

TRBJ2-7 | TRBV5-1 | CASSSGTSGRRNEQYF
TRBJ2-6 | TRBV7-9 | CASSTGGSGAKVLTF
TRBJ2-3 | TRBV7-9 | CASSLGVTQYF
TRBJ1-2 | TRBV25-1 | CASSEYFPTGAETTNYGYTF
TRBJ1-2 | TRBV30 | CAWSVFGADYYGYTF
TRBJ2-1 | TRBV20-1 | CSASSRLAYNEQFF
TRBJ2-7 | TRBV28 | CASSIGRTLSYEQYF
TRBJ1-1 | TRBV7-6 | CASSLGRGRGITEAFF
TRBJ1-2 | TRBV6-1 | CASSERVEETDGYTF
TRBJ1-4 | TRBV11-2 | CASSLAGQPNEKLFF
TRBJ2-1 | TRBV5-1 | CASSYEGSSSYNEQFF
TRBJ2-7 | TRBV7-9 | CASSPEGTGTYEQYF
TRBJ2-7 | TRBV6-2/TRBV6-3 | CASSYTIGGAHYEQYF
TRBJ2-1 | TRBV7-2 | CASSLNRLRGINEQFF
TRBJ1-1 | TRBV5-1 | CASSWNSIGDRMAFF
TRBJ2-5 | TRBV10-2 | CASSPYGLAGVETQYF
TRBJ2-1 | TRBV5-4 | CASSQGTFYNEQFF
TRBJ2-7 | TRBV30 | CAWTLASSYEQYF
TRBJ2-3 | TRBV7-2 | CASNLQLGGTDTQYF
TRBJ1-2 | TRBV4-3 | CASSQAVASSLSGYTF
TRBJ2-5 | TRBV5-1 | CASSLEQGKSETQYF
TRBJ1-2 | TRBV29-1 | CSVEPGDGYTF
TRBJ2-5 | TRBV4-1 | CASSHLRDRVETQYF
TRBJ1-2 | TRBV12-3/TRBV12-4 | CASSGGLFNYGYTF
TRBJ2-3 | TRBV5-1 | CASSLEGAQYF
TRBJ2-2 | TRBV20-1 | CSARRQPTNTGELFF
TRBJ2-5 | TRBV18 | CASSLWTSGSLETQYF
TRBJ1-1 | TRBV5-1 | CASSLARAGSARNTEAFF
TRBJ2-7 | TRBV20-1 | CSASRQGPFYEQYF
TRBJ1-2 | TRBV7-2 | CASSSPYPQGSYGYTF
TRBJ2-7 | TRBV5-1 | CASSTIAGLGYEQYF
TRBJ1-2 | TRBV4-2 | CASSQDDRVGGYTF
TRBJ2-5 | TRBV4-2 | CASSPGLAGVKTQYF
TRBJ2-4 | TRBV7-3 | CASTQGQGDNIQYF
TRBJ2-1 | TRBV6-2/TRBV6-3 | CASIGPGIIYNEQFF
TRBJ2-7 | TRBV24-1 | CATSDRDRANEQYF
TRBJ2-3 | TRBV30 | CAWSVGQAFGTDTQYF
TRBJ1-5 | TRBV24-1 | CATSDSGRADQPQHF
TRBJ1-2 | TRBV28 | CASSSTGPYGYTF
TRBJ2-1 | TRBV11-2 | CASSLDGTSGRGEQFF
TRBJ2-4 | TRBV19 | CASSIVKGPAKNIQYF
TRBJ2-1 | TRBV20-1 | CSAPMGSRSYNEQFF
TRBJ2-4 | TRBV6-1 | CASSDLTSGVAKNMQYF
TRBJ2-1 | TRBV7-3 | CASSISGPGNEQFF